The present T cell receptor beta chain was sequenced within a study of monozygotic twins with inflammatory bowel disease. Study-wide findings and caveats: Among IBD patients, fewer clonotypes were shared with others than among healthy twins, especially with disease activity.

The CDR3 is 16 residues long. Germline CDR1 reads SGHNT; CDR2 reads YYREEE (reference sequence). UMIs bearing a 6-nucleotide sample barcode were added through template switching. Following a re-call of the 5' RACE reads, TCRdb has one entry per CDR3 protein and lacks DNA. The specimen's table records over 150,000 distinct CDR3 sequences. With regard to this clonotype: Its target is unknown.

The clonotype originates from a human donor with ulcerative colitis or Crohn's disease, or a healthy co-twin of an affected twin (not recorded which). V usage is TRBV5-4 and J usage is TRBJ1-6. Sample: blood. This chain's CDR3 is CASSLGAGESNSPLHF.